These 26 T cell receptor beta chains originate from one sample sequenced in a study of T-cell memory formation after mild COVID-19. TCRdb fed the 5' RACE reads into MiXCR, producing one record per CDR3 protein. The sample lists 100,000 to 150,000 distinct CDR3 sequences, 15% to 20% seen once, with more than 11% in the top ten. Input material: PBMCs or a T cell subset sorted from them (not recorded which). The receptors stem from an adult woman who had mild COVID-19 (a few samples of this study predate the infection). Cell type and time point are not known.

V gene TRBV30 combines with J gene TRBJ1-1; D uncertain. Trimming stripped 2 bases from V and 4 bases from J, with 8 bases between. The CDR3 has 12 amino acids. Germline V CDR1 and CDR2: GTSNPN, SVGIG (reference sequence). The CDR3 DNA reads as TGTGCCTGGAGTTTAGGAGCCACTGAAGCTTTCTTT. Translated, it gives CAWSLGATEAFF.

This clonotype came up many times. The V and J genes are TRBV20-1 and TRBJ2-1, with TRBD1 as a possible D gene (6 bases). This CDR3 has 13 amino acids. The germline gives CDR1 DFQATT, CDR2 SNEGSKA (reference sequence). CDR3 sequence (DNA): TGCAGGGCAGACAGGAGCTCCTACAATGAGCAGTTCTTC. Its protein product is CRADRSSYNEQFF.

V is TRBV4-3 and J is TRBJ2-1; TRBD2 might be the D (6 bases). V shed 4 bases and J shed 4 bases, with 14 bases lying between them. Looked up from germline, CDR1 is LGHNA and CDR2 is YSLEER. The CDR3 contains 15 residues. CDR3 sequence (DNA): TGCGCCAGCAGCCGTGGAGGGTACCCATACAATGAGCAGTTCTTC. It encodes CASSRGGYPYNEQFF.

This chain links TRBV6-5 with TRBJ1-2, with 8 bases fitting TRBD1. Germline V CDR1 and CDR2: MNHEY, SVGAGI. The CDR3 is 13 residues long. The trim removed 7 bases at V and 8 bases at J, leaving 9 bases unmatched. The CDR3 DNA reads TGTGCCAGCACCCGGCAGGGGGCGAGGGGCTACACCTTC. Protein: CASTRQGARGYTF.

This clonotype was seen a handful of times. The rearrangement joins TRBV27 to TRBJ2-5, with 9 bases identical to TRBD1. CDR1 and CDR2 from the germline V gene are MNHEY and SMNVEV (reference sequence). The V segment lost 2 bases and the J segment 4 bases; nucleotides outside the gene matches: 5. This CDR3 has 15 residues. CDR3 DNA sequence: TGTGCCAGCAGTTTAGGACAGGGGAGTGGAGAGACCCAGTACTTC. Amino acids: CASSLGQGSGETQYF.

V and J are TRBV12-3 or TRBV12-4 and TRBJ1-4; possibly TRBD1 for D (5 bases). Trimming removed 3 bases at V and 0 bases at J, with 11 bases between. This CDR3 region has 16 residues. CDR3 coding DNA: TGTGCCAGCAGTTTGCAGGACATATCAACTAATGAAAAACTGTTTTTT. This encodes CASSLQDISTNEKLFF.

This clonotype appeared a few times. The CDR3 loop is CASSPSLAGGPSYEQYF. The DNA of the CDR3 is TGTGCCAGCAGCCCTTCACTAGCGGGAGGTCCCTCCTACGAGCAGTACTTC. The rearrangement links TRBV9 to TRBJ2-7, with 12 bases matching TRBD2. CDR1 and CDR2 (germline): SGDLS, YYNGEE. Losses at the gene ends were 4 bases for V and 0 bases for J; bases not matched to a gene: 8. This CDR3 comprises 17 residues.

This clonotype was counted only a few times. This chain links TRBV14 with TRBJ1-1; D may be TRBD1 (5 bases). V lost 4 bases to trimming and J lost 2 bases, with 14 bases between them. The length of the CDR3 is 15 residues. The germline V gene has CDR1 SGHDN and CDR2 FVKESK. The CDR3: CASSPGAGFNTEAFF. Here the CDR3 DNA reads TGTGCCAGCAGCCCCGGGGCGGGTTTTAACACTGAAGCTTTCTTT.

This chain links TRBV12-3 or TRBV12-4 with TRBJ1-5, with 7 bases that match TRBD1. The CDR3 consists of 15 residues. The ends lost 6 bases at V and 5 bases at J; junction bases unmatched: 10. CDR3 DNA: TGTGCCAGCAGGAGGGGCAGGGGGAAGGATCAGCCCCAGCATTTT. Its translation: CASRRGRGKDQPQHF.

This chain links TRBV5-1 with TRBJ1-2, with a possible D match to TRBD1 (5 bases). Germline CDR1 is SGHRS and CDR2 is YFSETQ. This CDR3 contains 14 residues. V gave up 4 bases and J gave up 2 bases, with 12 bases separating them. The chain's CDR3 is CASSPGLLNYGYTF. The CDR3, as DNA: TGCGCCAGCAGCCCGGGACTGCTGAACTATGGCTACACCTTC.

The J gene is TRBJ2-7, the V gene TRBV27, with 9 bases matching TRBD2. CDR3 length equals 17 residues. V shed 1 base, J shed 5 bases, and the junction held 12 bases outside the gene matches. Germline values: CDR1 MNHEY, CDR2 SMNVEV (reference sequence). CDR3 in amino acids: CASSLFGTSRSLNEQYF. The CDR3 DNA follows: TGTGCCAGCAGTTTATTTGGGACTAGCCGGTCTCTGAACGAGCAGTACTTC.

This clonotype occurred many times. The chain employs TRBV11-2 and TRBJ2-5; D may match TRBD1 or TRBD2 (5 bases each). The CDR3 loop spans 16 amino acids. Germline CDR1 and CDR2: SGHAT and FQNNGV. Trimming removed 4 bases from V and 1 base from J, with 16 bases in between. The CDR3 protein is CASSSPGAGIQETQYF. In DNA, the CDR3 is TGTGCCAGCAGCTCACCCGGGGCAGGGATCCAAGAGACCCAGTACTTC. Complete variable domain (other parts from reference TRBV11-2 and TRBJ2-5): EAGVAQSPRYKIIEKRQSVAFWCNPISGHATLYWYQQILGQGPKLLIQFQNNGVVDDSQLPKDRFSAERLKGVDSTLKIQPAKLEDSAVYLCASSSPGAGIQETQYFGPGTRLLVL.

This chain connects TRBV10-3 to TRBJ2-7; 8 bases are shared with TRBD1. The CDR3 sequence is 17 residues long. V dropped 4 bases and J dropped 4; count of bases not matched to a gene: 15. Looked up from germline, CDR1 is ENHRY and CDR2 is SYGVKD. The CDR3 region has the DNA TGTGCCATCAGTGGGGCTCCAGACAGGGGCGGCTGGTACGAGCAGTACTTC. Residues: CAISGAPDRGGWYEQYF.

This clonotype has a handful of counts. At one end, the junction sequence differs from germline, possibly due to a read error. The rearrangement links TRBV2 to TRBJ2-3; the D gene is possibly TRBD2 (5 bases). The CDR3 contains 11 residues. The germline gives CDR1 SNHLY, CDR2 FYNNEI. CDR3 loop: CASSEGSEYPF. CDR3 nucleotide sequence: TGTGCCAGCAGTGAAGGTAGCGAATACCCCTTT.

This clonotype was found a few times. The chain carries TRBV7-9 and TRBJ2-1; 7 bases agree with TRBD1. Germline V gives CDR1 SEHNR, CDR2 FQNEAQ (reference sequence). The length of the CDR3 is 16 residues. The J segment lost 2 bases and the V segment lost 1 base, leaving 5 bases of the junction unmatched. The DNA for the CDR3 is TGTGCCAGCAGCTTAGTCGGAGGACAGGCCTACAATGAGCAGTTCTTC. Translation: CASSLVGGQAYNEQFF. The entire variable domain, with the rest obtained from reference TRBV7-9 and TRBJ2-1, is as follows: DTGVSQNPRHKITKRGQNVTFRCDPISEHNRLYWYRQTLGQGPEFLTYFQNEAQLEKSRLLSDRFSAERPKGSFSTLEIQRTEQGDSAMYLCASSLVGGQAYNEQFFGPGTRLTVL.

This clonotype was observed a few times. The rearrangement joins TRBV4-1 to TRBJ1-1; 7 nucleotides agree with TRBD1. Per the germline V gene, CDR1 is MGHRA and CDR2 is YSYEKL. The CDR3 sequence is 14 residues long. Trimming removed 1 base from V and 8 bases from J; junction bases left unmatched: 7. CDR3 bases: TGCGCCAGCAGCCAAGTGGGTCAGGGGGACGAAGCTTTCTTT. Translation gives CASSQVGQGDEAFF.

This clonotype showed up just a few times. This chain links TRBV14 with TRBJ2-1; 7 bases agree with TRBD2. Germline loops: CDR1 SGHDN, CDR2 FVKESK. CDR3 length: 14 residues. V dropped 0 bases and J dropped 8; count of bases not matched to a gene: 4. For the CDR3, the DNA is TGTGCCAGCAGCCAAGAACTAGCGATCCATGAGCAGTTCTTC. The encoded protein is CASSQELAIHEQFF.

This clonotype was picked up a small number of times. The V and J genes are TRBV9 and TRBJ2-1, with 7 nucleotides matching TRBD1. The CDR3 is 15 amino acids. Germline values: CDR1 SGDLS, CDR2 YYNGEE. The V gene end was trimmed by 3 bases and the J gene end by 5 bases; junction bases not matched to a gene: 8. In DNA form, the CDR3 reads TGTGCCAGCAGCGCCAGACAGGGTTGGGACAATGAGCAGTTCTTC. Translating gives CASSARQGWDNEQFF.

Many counts were recorded for this clonotype. This chain joins TRBV5-6 and TRBJ2-1; D perhaps matches TRBD2 (5 bases). The germline V and J ends were trimmed by 7 bases and 0 bases, with 8 bases remaining between them. CDR3 length equals 13 residues. The V gene's germline CDR1 is SGHDT and CDR2 YYEEEE. CDR3 loop: CASGSTSYNEQFF. As DNA, the CDR3 is TGTGCCAGCGGGAGTACCTCCTACAATGAGCAGTTCTTC.

This clonotype was seen only a few times. The rearrangement uses TRBV7-2 and TRBJ2-5, with 11 bases that match TRBD2. V shed 7 bases and J 5 bases; nucleotides not matched to a gene: 15. Per germline, CDR1 SGHTA and CDR2 FQGNSA. The CDR3 runs 17 residues. The CDR3 sequence: CASMDRNLAGGMETQYF. DNA of the CDR3: TGTGCCAGCATGGACCGGAACCTAGCGGGAGGTATGGAGACCCAGTACTTC.

The chain is built from TRBV5-1 and TRBJ1-2; D ambiguous. With 2 bases removed from V and 4 bases from J, the gap between germline ends came to 9 bases. There are 13 residues in the CDR3. The germline gives CDR1 SGHRS, CDR2 YFSETQ. The CDR3 spells CASSLTVTYGYTF. The CDR3 DNA reads TGCGCCAGCAGCTTAACGGTAACCTATGGCTACACCTTC.

This rearrangement joins TRBV24-1 to TRBJ2-1, with unresolved D. The CDR3 spans 13 residues. Trimming took 4 bases from V and 10 from J, leaving 13 bases between them. The germline CDR1 and CDR2 sequences are KGHDR and SFDVKD. As DNA, the CDR3 is TGTGCCACCAGTGACTCTATACGTCCCGAGCAGTTCTTC. This sequence encodes CATSDSIRPEQFF.

This clonotype was seen more than once but under ten times. CDR3 nucleotides: TGCGCCAGCAGCTTGGCCGGGACAGTGAGAGCTTTCTTT. Translation: CASSLAGTVRAFF. V gene TRBV5-1 combines with J gene TRBJ1-1, with TRBD1 identical over 7 bases. The CDR3 extends over 13 amino acids. The J segment lost 10 bases and the V segment lost 0 bases, leaving 6 bases of the junction unmatched. The germline V gene encodes CDR1 SGHRS and CDR2 YFSETQ.

The chain carries TRBV9 and TRBJ2-2; D possibly corresponds to TRBD2 (6 bases). Germline-derived CDR1 and CDR2 are SGDLS and YYNGEE. Trimming removed 0 bases from V and 1 base from J, with 16 bases in between. This CDR3 is 18 amino acids long. CDR3 residues: CASSVVLGSGGNTGELFF. For the CDR3, the DNA is TGTGCCAGCAGCGTAGTACTCGGGAGCGGTGGGAACACCGGGGAGCTGTTTTTT.

This clonotype has a handful of counts. The chain couples TRBV20-1 to TRBJ1-4, with D hard to call. Germline CDR1 and CDR2: DFQATT and SNEGSKA (reference sequence). The V and J ends lost 0 bases and 8 bases respectively, with 16 bases between them. The CDR3 spans 15 residues. The CDR3 DNA sequence: TGCAGTGCTAGAGAGGCGGGTCAGAGGGCGGAAAAACTGTTTTTT. It yields the protein CSAREAGQRAEKLFF.

This clonotype appeared a few times. The gene calls are TRBV2 and TRBJ1-1; the D is unclear. With 0 bases removed from V and 7 bases from J, the gap between germline ends came to 12 bases. From germline, CDR1 is SNHLY and CDR2 FYNNEI. This CDR3 spans 14 amino acids. The CDR3 here is CASSEAQPGSEAFF. The CDR3 DNA reads as TGTGCCAGCAGTGAAGCCCAACCCGGAAGTGAAGCTTTCTTT.